This T cell receptor beta chain emerged from a study of T-cell memory formation after mild COVID-19. Overall study context: TCR clusters were mostly donor specific.

MiXCR was run by TCRdb on the 5' RACE reads, yielding one entry per CDR3 protein. This table has 140,000 to 150,000 distinct CDR3 sequences, about 5.5% appearing once. Germline CDR1 and CDR2: SSHAT and FNYEAQ (reference sequence). The V end lost 5 bases, the J end lost 1 base, and 15 bases lay between the germline ends. This CDR3 has 15 amino acids. This clonotype has ten or more counts. Sequenced material: PBMCs or a T cell subset sorted from them (not recorded which). This TCR came from an adult woman who had mild COVID-19 (a few samples of this study predate the infection). Cell type and time point are not known. This chain connects TRBV7-7 to TRBJ2-7; no reliable D call. CDR3 sequence reads: CASSPGSVASYEQYF. In nucleotides, the CDR3 is TGTGCCAGCAGCCCGGGTTCGGTGGCATCCTACGAGCAGTACTTC. Based on the CDR3 plus reference TRBV7-7 and TRBJ2-7, the full variable domain is GAGVSQSPRYKVTKRGQDVTLRCDPISSHATLYWYQQALGQGPEFLTYFNYEAQPDKSGLPSDRFSAERPEGSISTLTIQRTEQRDSAMYRCASSPGSVASYEQYFGPGTRLTVT.